These 2 T cell receptor beta chains were sequenced from one sample in a study of cytomegalovirus exposure and HLA in healthy donors. Sequencing was performed with immunoSEQ multiplex PCR; in TCRdb, only in-frame clones are kept and a portion is missing. The data show 150,000 or so clones, 86% seen once. The sample taken for sequencing was PBMCs. The receptors here all came from a human donor in good health.

Only one count was recorded for this clone. The rearrangement uses TRBV5-1 and TRBJ2-3, with D possibly TRBD2 on 6 matching bases. In germline, CDR1 is SGHRS, CDR2 YFSETQ. Trimming pared 0 bases from V and 2 bases from J, leaving 13 bases between. The CDR3 is 16 amino acids. Here the CDR3 reads CASSLVLGGTTDTQYF. The CDR3 coding sequence is TGCGCCAGCAGCTTGGTACTCGGAGGGACCACAGATACGCAGTATTTT.

CDR3 sequence reads: CAWSSVPLAGVSDTQYF. The CDR3, as DNA: TGTGCCTGGAGCTCGGTCCCCCTAGCGGGGGTGAGTGATACGCAGTATTTT. The gene calls are TRBV30 and TRBJ2-3; 10 positions agree with TRBD2. Germline CDR1 reads GTSNPN; CDR2 reads SVGIG (reference sequence). The CDR3 has 17 residues. The trim removed 3 bases at V and 6 bases at J, leaving 15 bases unmatched.